This T cell receptor beta chain comes out of a study of blood T cell repertoires in COVID-19 (dated by TCRdb to the early 2020s). For the wider study: Samples from collaborators originated in the United States, Italy and Spain and spanned both the acute and convalescent phases of COVID-19. Deeply sampled blood TCRbeta repertoires from subjects exposed to, actively infected with, or recovered from COVID-19 were included in the dataset. Samples were obtained from the ongoing ImmuneRACE study (first 160 participants) and from over a thousand subjects provided by 6 global collaborators. The sample metadata nearly always contained a de-identified subject ID, COVID-19 status, age in years and sex. The repertoires were released in a freely available public database meant as a resource for research on the immune response to SARS-CoV-2. The material from the prospective study consisted of cDNA or gDNA derived from T cells, B-cell-depleted T cells, or PBMCs. Where available, HLA class I and class II types were obtained from metadata supplied by the sample provider rather than from assay-based typing. Overall study outcomes, separate from this receptor: The quantity of clinical and demographic metadata differed by source and by participant and was supplied without curation.

The CDR3 contains 16 residues, cysteine and phenylalanine counted. Of the read, only the CDR3 DNA is kept; its 48 bases are in frame from base 1. From the germline V gene, CDR1 is LGHNT and CDR2 is FRNRAP. V lost 0 bases and J lost 2 bases, and the count of bases not matched to a germline gene is 3. As regards this clone: The antigen this receptor binds is unknown. No base quality values were provided; no much bigger clone lies one nucleotide off.

The collaborating institutions used their own protocols to collect whole blood in K2EDTA tubes. For TCRbeta analysis, collaborators shipped samples as frozen whole blood, isolated PBMCs, or DNA extracted from either of those sample types. The immunoSEQ Assay, a bias-controlled multiplex PCR, was used to amplify TCRbeta CDR3 regions from genomic DNA. On the study's bioinformatics: Within the assay, amplification of reference gene primers was used to estimate how many nucleated cells each sample contained. Sequence reads were collapsed and filtered to measure the absolute abundance of every unique TCRbeta CDR3 rearrangement. For each sample, productive Simpson clonality was calculated by taking the square root of Simpson's diversity index across productive rearrangements. TCRdb re-hosts the immuneACCESS table, in-frame sequences only. Its copies lack some clones; in the studies checked, an unresolved V gene accounts for under half of them, and the cause for the rest is not known. From that table come the V and J calls and clone size; the DNA was used to work out D and trimming. The sample table records about 290,000 clones; approximately 80% of these occur just once. The ten top clones hold around 3.7% of the sample.

The rearranged segments are TRBV12-5 and TRBJ2-2; a stretch of 7 junction bases matches TRBD2. The source of this sequence is a woman aged 50 to 60 with active or convalescent COVID-19. Sequenced material: peripheral blood. The bases read TGTGCTAGTGGTTTGGTGAGCGGGGCAAACACCGGGGAGCTGTTTTTT. Its protein reads: CASGLVSGANTGELFF.